The clone carrying this T cell receptor (beta chain) has a handful of counts. Its target is not known. The treatment: oral pan-JAK inhibitor, 5-10 mg twice daily. RNA, once extracted, was reverse transcribed into cDNA for use as the sequencing template. Only in-frame clones appear in the TCRdb table, and some are missing; sequencing was by immunoSEQ multiplex PCR. The profile shows about 190,000 clones, around 56% of them singletons. The record originates from a study of CD8+ T cells in alopecia areata. Looking at the study overall: Those treated were given oral tofacitinib at 5 to 10 mg twice daily. Points from the study as a whole: Scalp specimens additionally yield sequences from normal skin's resident alphabeta T cells. Lesional tissue from the scalp (especially in alopecia totalis/universalis) showed higher clonality than normal scalp. Many of the expanded lesional clones endured in scalp and blood while on tofacitinib.

Trimming stripped 0 bases from V and 2 bases from J, with 4 bases between. Germline assignment: CDR1 LGHNT and CDR2 FRNRAP. The CDR3 covers 13 residues. The sequence was obtained from a human donor with alopecia areata. The source was CD4+ T cells sorted from blood, collected at week 4, from a patient treated with tofacitinib. The rearrangement links TRBV12-5 to TRBJ2-5, with D unclear. CDR3 loop: CASGLVGQETQYF. The CDR3 DNA reads as TGTGCTAGTGGTTTGGTCGGACAAGAGACCCAGTACTTC.